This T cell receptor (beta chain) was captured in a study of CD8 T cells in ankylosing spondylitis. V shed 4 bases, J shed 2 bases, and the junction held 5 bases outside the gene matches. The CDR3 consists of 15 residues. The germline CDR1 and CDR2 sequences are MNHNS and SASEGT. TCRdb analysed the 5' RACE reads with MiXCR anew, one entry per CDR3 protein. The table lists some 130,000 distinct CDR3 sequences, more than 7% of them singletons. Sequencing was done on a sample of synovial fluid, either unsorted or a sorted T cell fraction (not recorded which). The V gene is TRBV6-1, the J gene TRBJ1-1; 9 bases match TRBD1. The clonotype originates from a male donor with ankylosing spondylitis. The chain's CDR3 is CASSVPGQGNTEAFF. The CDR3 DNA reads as TGTGCCAGCAGTGTCCCGGGACAGGGTAACACTGAAGCTTTCTTT.